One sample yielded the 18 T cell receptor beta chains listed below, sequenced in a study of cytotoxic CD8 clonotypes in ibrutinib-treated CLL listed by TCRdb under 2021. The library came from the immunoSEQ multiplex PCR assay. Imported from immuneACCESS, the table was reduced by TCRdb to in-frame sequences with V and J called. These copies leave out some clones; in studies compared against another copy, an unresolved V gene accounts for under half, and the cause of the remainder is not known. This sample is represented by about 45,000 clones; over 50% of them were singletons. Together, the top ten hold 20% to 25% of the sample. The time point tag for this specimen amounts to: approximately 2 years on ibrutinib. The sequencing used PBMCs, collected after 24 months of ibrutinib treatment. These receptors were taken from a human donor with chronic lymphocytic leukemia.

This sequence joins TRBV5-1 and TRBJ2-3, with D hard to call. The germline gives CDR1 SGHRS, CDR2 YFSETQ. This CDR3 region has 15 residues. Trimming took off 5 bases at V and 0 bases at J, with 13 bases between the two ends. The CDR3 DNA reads TGCGCCAGCAGTCGTAGTATTGGAAGCACAGATACGCAGTATTTT. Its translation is CASSRSIGSTDTQYF.

In DNA, the CDR3 is TGTGCCAGTAGTATGAAACCGGGACAGACCTACGAGCAGTACTTC. Translation gives CASSMKPGQTYEQYF. The V call is TRBV19, the J call TRBJ2-7, with 7 bases fitting TRBD1. V lost 3 bases and J lost 2; bases outside the gene matches: 7. CDR3 size: 15 residues. The germline V gene encodes CDR1 LNHDA and CDR2 SQIVND (reference sequence).

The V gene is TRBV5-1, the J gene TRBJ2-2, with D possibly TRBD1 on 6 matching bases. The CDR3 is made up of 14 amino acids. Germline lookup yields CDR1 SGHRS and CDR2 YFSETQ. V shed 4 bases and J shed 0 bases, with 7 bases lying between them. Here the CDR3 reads CASSRTANTGELFF. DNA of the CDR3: TGCGCCAGCAGCCGGACAGCGAACACCGGGGAGCTGTTTTTT.

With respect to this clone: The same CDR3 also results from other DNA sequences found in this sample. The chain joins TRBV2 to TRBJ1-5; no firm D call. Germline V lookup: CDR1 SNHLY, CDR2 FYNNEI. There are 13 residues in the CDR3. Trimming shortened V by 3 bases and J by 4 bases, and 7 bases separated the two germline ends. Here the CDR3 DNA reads TGTGCCAGCAGTGACGACGGAAATCAGCCCCAGCATTTT. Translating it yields CASSDDGNQPQHF.

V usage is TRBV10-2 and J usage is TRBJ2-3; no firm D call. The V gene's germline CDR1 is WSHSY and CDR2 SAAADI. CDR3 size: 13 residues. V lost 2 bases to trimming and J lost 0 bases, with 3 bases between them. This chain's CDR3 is CASSEASTDTQYF. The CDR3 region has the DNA TGCGCCAGCAGTGAGGCTAGCACAGATACGCAGTATTTT.

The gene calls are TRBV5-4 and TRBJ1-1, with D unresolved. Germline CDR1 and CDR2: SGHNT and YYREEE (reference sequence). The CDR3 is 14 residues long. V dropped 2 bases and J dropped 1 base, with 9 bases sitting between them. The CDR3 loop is CASSLFGANTEAFF. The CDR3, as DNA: TGTGCCAGCAGCTTATTCGGAGCGAACACTGAAGCTTTCTTT.

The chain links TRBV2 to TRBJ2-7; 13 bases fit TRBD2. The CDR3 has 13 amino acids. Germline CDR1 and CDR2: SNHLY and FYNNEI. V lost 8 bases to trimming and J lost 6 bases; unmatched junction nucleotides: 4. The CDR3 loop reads CASRTSGSGEQYF. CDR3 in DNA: TGTGCCAGCCGGACTAGCGGGAGCGGCGAGCAGTACTTC. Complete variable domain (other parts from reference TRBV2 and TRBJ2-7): EPEVTQTPSHQVTQMGQEVILRCVPISNHLYFYWYRQILGQKVEFLVSFYNNEISEKSEIFDDQFSVERPDGSNFTLKIRSTKLEDSAMYFCASRTSGSGEQYFGPGTRLTVT.

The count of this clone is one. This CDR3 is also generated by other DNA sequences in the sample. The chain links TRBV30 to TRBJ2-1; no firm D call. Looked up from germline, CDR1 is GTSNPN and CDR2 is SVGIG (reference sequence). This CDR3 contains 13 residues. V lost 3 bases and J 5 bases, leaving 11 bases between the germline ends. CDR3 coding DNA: TGTGCCTGGAGGCTCGCGGTCCACAATGAGCAGTTCTTC. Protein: CAWRLAVHNEQFF.

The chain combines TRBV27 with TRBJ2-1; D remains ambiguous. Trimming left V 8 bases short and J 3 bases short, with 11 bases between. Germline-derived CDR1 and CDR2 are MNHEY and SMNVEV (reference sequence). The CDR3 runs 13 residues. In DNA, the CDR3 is TGTGCCAGCGGCCGGACGGTCTACAATGAGCAGTTCTTC. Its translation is CASGRTVYNEQFF.

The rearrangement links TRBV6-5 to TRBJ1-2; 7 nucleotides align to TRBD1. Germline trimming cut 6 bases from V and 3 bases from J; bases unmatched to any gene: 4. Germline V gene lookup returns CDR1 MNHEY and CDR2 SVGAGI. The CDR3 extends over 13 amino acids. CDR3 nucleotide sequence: TGTGCCAGCAGAGACAGGGCCCACTATGGCTACACCTTC. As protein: CASRDRAHYGYTF.

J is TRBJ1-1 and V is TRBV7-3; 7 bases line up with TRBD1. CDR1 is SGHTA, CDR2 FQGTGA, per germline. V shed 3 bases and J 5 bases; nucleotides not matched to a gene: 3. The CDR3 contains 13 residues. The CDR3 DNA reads TGTGCCAGCAGCTTGACAGGGAGGACTGAAGCTTTCTTT. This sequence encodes CASSLTGRTEAFF.

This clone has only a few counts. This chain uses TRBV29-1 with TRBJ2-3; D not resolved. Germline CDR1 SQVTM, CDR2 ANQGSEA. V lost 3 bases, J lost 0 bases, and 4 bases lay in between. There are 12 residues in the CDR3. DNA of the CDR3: TGCAGCGTTGAGGGCAGCACAGATACGCAGTATTTT. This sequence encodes CSVEGSTDTQYF.

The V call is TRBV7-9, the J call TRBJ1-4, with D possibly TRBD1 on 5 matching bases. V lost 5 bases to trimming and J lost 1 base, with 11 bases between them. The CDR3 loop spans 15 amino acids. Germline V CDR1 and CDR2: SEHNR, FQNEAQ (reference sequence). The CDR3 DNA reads TGTGCCAGCAGCCCCCCAGGGATAACTAATGAAAAACTGTTTTTT. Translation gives CASSPPGITNEKLFF.

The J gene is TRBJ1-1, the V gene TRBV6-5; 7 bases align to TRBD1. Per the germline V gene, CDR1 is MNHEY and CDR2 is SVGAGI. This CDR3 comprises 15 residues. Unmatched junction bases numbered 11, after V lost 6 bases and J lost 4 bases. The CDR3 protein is CASSSGRGRITEAFF. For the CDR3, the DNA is TGTGCCAGCAGCTCGGGGAGGGGGCGGATCACTGAAGCTTTCTTT.

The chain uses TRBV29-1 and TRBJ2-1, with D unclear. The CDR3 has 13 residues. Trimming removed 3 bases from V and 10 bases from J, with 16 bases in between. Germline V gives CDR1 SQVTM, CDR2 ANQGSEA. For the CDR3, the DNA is TGCAGCGTTGATAGGACCCCCGGCGGAGAGCAGTTCTTC. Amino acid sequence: CSVDRTPGGEQFF.

The CDR3 reads CASSTTLSDTQYF. CDR3 DNA sequence: TGTGCCAGCAGCACCACCCTGTCAGATACGCAGTATTTT. This chain joins TRBV9 and TRBJ2-3; no clear D. Germline V gene lookup returns CDR1 SGDLS and CDR2 YYNGEE. This CDR3 has 13 amino acids. V shed 4 bases and J shed 4 bases, with 10 bases lying between them. Using reference TRBV9 and TRBJ2-3 for the parts outside the CDR3, the full variable domain is DSGVTQTPKHLITATGQRVTLRCSPRSGDLSVYWYQQSLDQGLQFLIQYYNGEERAKGNILERFSAQQFPDLHSELNLSSLELGDSALYFCASSTTLSDTQYFGPGTRLTVL.

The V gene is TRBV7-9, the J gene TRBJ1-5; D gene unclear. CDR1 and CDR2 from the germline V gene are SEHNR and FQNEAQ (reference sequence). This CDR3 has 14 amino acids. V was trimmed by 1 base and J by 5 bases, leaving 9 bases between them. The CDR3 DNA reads TGTGCCAGCAGCTTAGATTCAGTCCATCAGCCCCAGCATTTT. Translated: CASSLDSVHQPQHF.

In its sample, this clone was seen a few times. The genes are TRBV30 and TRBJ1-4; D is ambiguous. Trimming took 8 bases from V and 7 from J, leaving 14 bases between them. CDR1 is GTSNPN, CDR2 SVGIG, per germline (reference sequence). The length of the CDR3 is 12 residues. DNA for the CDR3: TGTGCCGGACGGTCGGCTGGTGAAAAACTGTTTTTT. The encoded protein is CAGRSAGEKLFF.